Each of the 22 T cell receptor beta chains below was sequenced from the same sample in a study of blood T cells in healthy people across ages. A second about 7 to 12 cycle PCR used barcoded and J-beta primers. In TCRdb, the 5' RACE reads were re-called with MiXCR into one record per CDR3 protein. This table holds about 1.8 million distinct CDR3 sequences, just under 50% found once. The sample taken for sequencing was blood. Receptors were obtained from a woman in her thirties or forties in good health.

The chain employs TRBV4-3 and TRBJ2-7, with TRBD1 matching 10 bases. CDR3 length: 18 residues. Germline-derived CDR1 and CDR2 are LGHNA and YSLEER. After removal of 1 base from V and 3 bases from J, the junction contained 12 bases not matched to a gene. The CDR3 bases are TGCGCCAGCAGCCAAGGTCCCGGACAGGGGGACTCTATCTACGAGCAGTACTTC. Encoded protein: CASSQGPGQGDSIYEQYF.

The genes are TRBV4-3 and TRBJ2-7, with 13 bases lining up with TRBD2. Germline CDR1 LGHNA, CDR2 YSLEER. The CDR3 has 17 amino acids. The V and J ends lost 0 bases and 5 bases, in that order; junction bases with no gene match: 7. DNA of the CDR3: TGCGCCAGCAGCCAAGAGGGGGGACTAGCGGGGACCCACGAGCAGTACTTC. Its protein is CASSQEGGLAGTHEQYF.

The chain recombines TRBV11-3 with TRBJ2-4; TRBD1 is a possible D gene (5 bases). Judging by the DNA end, TRBJ2-7 fits better; the J call may be wrong. The CDR3 runs to 15 residues. CDR1 is SGHNT, CDR2 YENEEA, per germline. CDR3 DNA sequence: TGTGCCAGCAGCTTAGGACAGTCCAGCTCCTACGAGCAGTACTTC. This codes for CASSLGQSSSYEQYF.

This chain uses TRBV7-8 with TRBJ2-7; D remains ambiguous. Trimming removed 0 bases from V and 2 bases from J, with 8 bases in between. The germline CDR1 and CDR2 sequences are SGHVS and FQNEAQ. The CDR3 length is 14 residues. CDR3 region: CASSLASLTYEQYF. CDR3 coding DNA: TGTGCCAGCAGCTTAGCTAGCCTCACCTACGAGCAGTACTTC.

V and J are TRBV20-1 and TRBJ2-1, with D possibly being TRBD1 (6 bases). Trimming left V 6 bases short and J 8 bases short, with 14 bases between. CDR1 and CDR2 (germline): DFQATT, SNEGSKA (reference sequence). This CDR3 region has 12 residues. The CDR3 protein is CSAPPQGYEQFF. The CDR3 DNA is TGCAGTGCCCCACCACAGGGCTATGAGCAGTTCTTC.

This clonotype showed up just a few times. The chain links TRBV7-2 to TRBJ1-6; D may be TRBD1 (5 bases). The CDR3 extends over 15 amino acids. V was pared by 5 bases and J by 10 bases, with 18 bases between. Per the germline V gene, CDR1 is SGHTA and CDR2 is FQGNSA. The DNA for the CDR3 is TGTGCCAGCAGCCCCGGGGGAGTTACGAACTCACCCCTCCACTTT. Translated: CASSPGGVTNSPLHF.

This clonotype was seen only once. The chain recombines TRBV6-2 or TRBV6-3 with TRBJ2-5; D unclear. The J call is uncertain, as TRBJ2-7 better fits the DNA end. The germline V gene encodes CDR1 MNHEY and CDR2 SVGEGT. This CDR3 spans 15 amino acids. CDR3 bases: TGTGCCAGCAGTTACTCCCTTGGCATAACCTACGAGCAGTACTTC. Protein: CASSYSLGITYEQYF.

The chain employs TRBV7-2 and TRBJ1-2; D is perhaps TRBD1 (5 bases). Germline V gene lookup returns CDR1 SGHTA and CDR2 FQGNSA. Deletions cut 5 bases from V and 2 bases from J, with 12 bases between. This CDR3 comprises 14 residues. The CDR3 nucleotides read TGTGCCAGCAGCCAATTGACAGTGAACTATGGCTACACCTTC. Translating gives CASSQLTVNYGYTF.

V gene TRBV15 combines with J gene TRBJ1-4; D gene uncertain. CDR1 LNHNV and CDR2 YYDKDF come from the germline V gene (reference sequence). The CDR3 is made up of 12 amino acids. V gave up 5 bases and J gave up 11 bases, with 12 bases separating them. The CDR3 DNA is TGTGCCACCAGCGCCGCCGGTGGGAAACTGTTTTTT. As protein: CATSAAGGKLFF.

This clonotype was picked up a small number of times. The gene calls are TRBV6-1 and TRBJ2-3; 9 bases agree with TRBD1. This CDR3 has 16 residues. The germline V gene has CDR1 MNHNS and CDR2 SASEGT. V was pared by 8 bases and J by 3 bases, with 12 bases of the junction left unmatched. The CDR3 sequence is CASRKGDRVGTDTQYF. The CDR3 coding sequence is TGTGCCAGCCGTAAGGGGGACAGGGTCGGGACAGATACGCAGTATTTT.

A remark on this clonotype: A junction boundary mismatches the germline segment, possibly from a read error. V and J are TRBV6-6 and TRBJ2-4; TRBD1 is a possible D gene (5 bases). The CDR3 length is 14 residues. Germline-derived CDR1 and CDR2 are MNHNY and SVGAGI (reference sequence). Written as DNA, the CDR3 is TGTGCCAGCAGCCCCGAGTGGGGCAAAAACATTCAGTGCTTC. This gives the protein CASSPEWGKNIQCF.

This clonotype was found a few times. This chain uses TRBV7-2 with TRBJ2-4, with 8 bases identical to TRBD2. The J call may be in error: the DNA end matches TRBJ2-7 better. This CDR3 comprises 15 residues. The V gene's germline CDR1 is SGHTA and CDR2 FQGNSA. CDR3: CASSPTSGGIHEQYF. CDR3 DNA: TGTGCCAGCAGCCCCACCAGCGGGGGAATCCACGAGCAGTACTTC.

The V and J genes are TRBV10-1 and TRBJ2-3; 9 positions match TRBD1. This CDR3 has 18 amino acids. V shed 2 bases and J 4 bases; nucleotides not matched to a gene: 13. Per germline, CDR1 WNHNN and CDR2 SYGVQD (reference sequence). CDR3 coding DNA: TGCGCCAGCAGTGAGCCAAGACGCGACGGACAGGGGTCAGATACGCAGTATTTT. This translates into CASSEPRRDGQGSDTQYF.

The chain links TRBV10-3 to TRBJ2-3; 11 bases line up with TRBD2. The germline CDR1 and CDR2 sequences are ENHRY and SYGVKD. After removal of 6 bases from V and 3 bases from J, the junction contained 5 bases not matched to a gene. This CDR3 region has 15 residues. In DNA form, the CDR3 reads TGTGCCATCAGGATTAGCGGGGGGGAAACAGATACGCAGTATTTT. Protein product: CAIRISGGETDTQYF.

This clonotype was detected a few times. The chain links TRBV20-1 to TRBJ1-2; D may be TRBD1 (6 bases). This CDR3 is 14 amino acids long. Germline CDR1 reads DFQATT; CDR2 reads SNEGSKA (reference sequence). Trimming pared 6 bases from V and 0 bases from J, leaving 14 bases between. The CDR3 DNA reads as TGCAGTGCATCGGGGGGGGCCCCTAACTATGGCTACACCTTC. Its translation is CSASGGAPNYGYTF.

This clonotype was counted between two and nine times. V usage is TRBV7-2 and J usage is TRBJ2-1; TRBD2 matches 12 bases. The CDR3 is 17 amino acids. The germline V gene encodes CDR1 SGHTA and CDR2 FQGNSA. J was trimmed by 9 bases and V by 5 bases; bases with no gene match: 14. The CDR3 DNA is TGTGCCAGCAGCCCTAGTGGTCTAGCGGGGGGGAGGAGTGAGCAGTTCTTC. Residues: CASSPSGLAGGRSEQFF.

The V and J genes are TRBV20-1 and TRBJ2-1, with D possibly TRBD1 on 6 matching bases. The length of the CDR3 is 14 residues. V lost 6 bases and J 10 bases, leaving 22 bases between the germline ends. Per germline, CDR1 DFQATT and CDR2 SNEGSKA (reference sequence). Written as DNA, the CDR3 is TGCAGTGCCTCCCTATTACAGGGTAGACGGGAGCAGTTCTTC. As protein: CSASLLQGRREQFF.

J is TRBJ1-6 and V is TRBV20-1, with TRBD1 as a possible D gene (6 bases). The CDR3 totals 14 residues. V dropped 6 bases and J dropped 6 bases, with 15 bases sitting between them. Looked up from germline, CDR1 is DFQATT and CDR2 is SNEGSKA (reference sequence). The CDR3 loop reads CSAERQVINSPLHF. In DNA, the CDR3 is TGCAGTGCCGAAAGACAGGTGATTAATTCACCCCTCCACTTT.

In its sample, this clonotype was seen a few times. V and J are TRBV18 and TRBJ2-4; D remains ambiguous. The end of the DNA fits TRBJ2-7 better, so the J call may be wrong. Germline assignment: CDR1 KGHSH and CDR2 LQKENI. The CDR3 loop spans 17 amino acids. Here the CDR3 reads CASSPLGYRGGKYEQYF. The CDR3, as DNA: TGTGCCAGCTCACCACTTGGCTATCGCGGTGGAAAATACGAGCAGTACTTC.

The chain is built from TRBV29-1 and TRBJ1-4, with TRBD1 as a possible D gene (6 bases). CDR1 is SQVTM, CDR2 ANQGSEA, per germline. V was clipped by 4 bases and J by 4 bases, with 13 bases between them. The length of the CDR3 is 14 residues. The CDR3 DNA is TGCAGCGTTGGAGGGTGGGGGCTTAATGAAAAACTGTTTTTT. Translation: CSVGGWGLNEKLFF.

In the case of this clonotype: One junction end does not reproduce the germline sequence, and a read error may be involved. The chain joins TRBV7-7 to TRBJ2-5; D remains unclear. The CDR3 runs to 13 residues. Per germline, CDR1 SSHAT and CDR2 FNYEAQ (reference sequence). CDR3 nucleotides: TGTGCTAGCAGCGCAGGACCCACCAGGACCCAGTACTTC. It codes for CASSAGPTRTQYF.

This clonotype was counted a few times. The chain is built from TRBV20-1 and TRBJ2-6; tentatively, D is TRBD2 (6 bases). Looked up from germline, CDR1 is DFQATT and CDR2 is SNEGSKA (reference sequence). The CDR3 is 15 amino acids. The V end lost 0 bases, the J end lost 4 bases, and 10 bases lay between the germline ends. The CDR3 is CSARDRRAGANVLTF. CDR3 in DNA: TGCAGTGCTAGAGATCGGAGGGCCGGGGCCAACGTCCTGACTTTC.